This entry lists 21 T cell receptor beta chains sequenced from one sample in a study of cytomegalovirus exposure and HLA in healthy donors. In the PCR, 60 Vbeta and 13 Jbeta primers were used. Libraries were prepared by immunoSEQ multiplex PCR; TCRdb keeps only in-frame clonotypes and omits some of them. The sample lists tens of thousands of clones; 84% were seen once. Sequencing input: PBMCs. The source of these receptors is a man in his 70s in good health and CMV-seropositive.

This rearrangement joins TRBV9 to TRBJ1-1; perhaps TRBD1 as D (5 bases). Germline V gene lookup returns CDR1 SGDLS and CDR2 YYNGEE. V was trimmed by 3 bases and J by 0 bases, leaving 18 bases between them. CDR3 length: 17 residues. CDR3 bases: TGTGCCAGCAGCGCGGCCGGGGGGGGAACCGTGAACACTGAAGCTTTCTTT. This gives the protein CASSAAGGGTVNTEAFF.

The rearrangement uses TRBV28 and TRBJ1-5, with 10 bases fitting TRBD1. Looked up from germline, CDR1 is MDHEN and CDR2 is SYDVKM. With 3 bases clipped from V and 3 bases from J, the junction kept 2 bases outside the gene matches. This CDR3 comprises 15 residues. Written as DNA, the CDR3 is TGTGCCAGCAGTTTCGGACAGGGGGTCAATCAGCCCCAGCATTTT. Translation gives CASSFGQGVNQPQHF.

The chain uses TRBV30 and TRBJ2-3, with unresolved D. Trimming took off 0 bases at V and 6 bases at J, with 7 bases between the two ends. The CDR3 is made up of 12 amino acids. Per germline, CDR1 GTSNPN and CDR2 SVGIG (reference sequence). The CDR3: CAWSVQQDTQYF. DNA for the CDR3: TGTGCCTGGAGTGTCCAACAGGATACGCAGTATTTT.

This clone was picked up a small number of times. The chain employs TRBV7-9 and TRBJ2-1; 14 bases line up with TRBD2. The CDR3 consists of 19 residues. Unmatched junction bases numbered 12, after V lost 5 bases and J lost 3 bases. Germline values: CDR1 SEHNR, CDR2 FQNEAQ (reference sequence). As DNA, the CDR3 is TGTGCCAGCAGCCTCCGACTAGCGGGAGGGGGGATGCTCTACAATGAGCAGTTCTTC. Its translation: CASSLRLAGGGMLYNEQFF.

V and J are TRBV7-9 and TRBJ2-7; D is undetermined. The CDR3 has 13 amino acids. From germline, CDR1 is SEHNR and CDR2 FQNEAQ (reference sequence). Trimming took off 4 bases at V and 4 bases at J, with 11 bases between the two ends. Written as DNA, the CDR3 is TGTGCCAGCAGCTCCCCTACGCGGTACGAGCAGTACTTC. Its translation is CASSSPTRYEQYF.

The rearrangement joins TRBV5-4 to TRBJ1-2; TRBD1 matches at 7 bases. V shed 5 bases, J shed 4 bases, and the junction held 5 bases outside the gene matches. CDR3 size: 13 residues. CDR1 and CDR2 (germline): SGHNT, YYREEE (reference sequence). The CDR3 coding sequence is TGTGCCAGCAGGCCGACAGGGCTCTATGGCTACACCTTC. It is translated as CASRPTGLYGYTF.

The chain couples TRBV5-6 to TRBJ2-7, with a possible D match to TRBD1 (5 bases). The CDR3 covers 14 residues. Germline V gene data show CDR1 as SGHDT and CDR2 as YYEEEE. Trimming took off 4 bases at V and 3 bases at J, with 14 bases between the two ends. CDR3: CASSPRRVYYEQYF. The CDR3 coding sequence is TGTGCCAGCAGCCCCCGCAGGGTTTACTACGAGCAGTACTTC. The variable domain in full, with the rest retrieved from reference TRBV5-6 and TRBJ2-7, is DAGVTQSPTHLIKTRGQQVTLRCSPKSGHDTVSWYQQALGQGPQFIFQYYEEEERQRGNFPDRFSGHQFPNYSSELNVNALLLGDSALYLCASSPRRVYYEQYFGPGTRLTVT.

CDR3 in amino acids: CASSPLRGEKLFF. Written as DNA, the CDR3 is TGTGCCAGCAGCCCTCTCAGGGGCGAAAAACTGTTTTTT. The chain employs TRBV7-2 and TRBJ1-4; possibly TRBD1 for D (6 bases). The V gene's germline CDR1 is SGHTA and CDR2 FQGNSA. Trimming cost V 5 bases and J 8 bases, with 12 bases left between them. The CDR3 extends over 13 amino acids.

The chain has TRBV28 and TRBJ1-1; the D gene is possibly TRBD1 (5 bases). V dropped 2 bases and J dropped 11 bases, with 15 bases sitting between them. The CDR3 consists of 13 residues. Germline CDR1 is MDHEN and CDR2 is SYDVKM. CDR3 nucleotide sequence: TGTGCCAGCAGTTTAATATCGGCAGGGCGCGCTTTCTTT. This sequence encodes CASSLISAGRAFF. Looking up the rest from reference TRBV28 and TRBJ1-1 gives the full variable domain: DVKVTQSSRYLVKRTGEKVFLECVQDMDHENMFWYRQDPGLGLRLIYFSYDVKMKEKGDIPEGYSVSREKKERFSLILESASTNQTSMYLCASSLISAGRAFFGQGTRLTVV.

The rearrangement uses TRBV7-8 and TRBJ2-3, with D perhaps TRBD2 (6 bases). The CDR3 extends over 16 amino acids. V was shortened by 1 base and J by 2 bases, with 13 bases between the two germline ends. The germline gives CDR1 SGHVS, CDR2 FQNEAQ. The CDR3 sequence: CASSLVPSGYTDTQYF. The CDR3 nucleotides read TGTGCCAGCAGCTTAGTCCCCAGCGGGTACACAGATACGCAGTATTTT. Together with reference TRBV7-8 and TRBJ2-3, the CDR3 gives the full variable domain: GAGVSQSPRYKVAKRGQDVALRCDPISGHVSLFWYQQALGQGPEFLTYFQNEAQLDKSGLPSDRFFAERPEGSVSTLKIQRTQQEDSAVYLCASSLVPSGYTDTQYFGPGTRLTVL.

Here the CDR3 reads CASSHPGGSTEAFF. In nucleotides, the CDR3 is TGTGCCAGCAGTCACCCAGGGGGCAGCACGGAAGCTTTCTTT. This chain connects TRBV2 to TRBJ1-1; 8 positions match TRBD1. Losses at the gene ends were 5 bases for V and 8 bases for J; bases not matched to a gene: 10. Germline values: CDR1 SNHLY, CDR2 FYNNEI. The CDR3 totals 14 residues. The whole variable domain, remainder taken from reference TRBV2 and TRBJ1-1, is EPEVTQTPSHQVTQMGQEVILRCVPISNHLYFYWYRQILGQKVEFLVSFYNNEISEKSEIFDDQFSVERPDGSNFTLKIRSTKLEDSAMYFCASSHPGGSTEAFFGQGTRLTVV.

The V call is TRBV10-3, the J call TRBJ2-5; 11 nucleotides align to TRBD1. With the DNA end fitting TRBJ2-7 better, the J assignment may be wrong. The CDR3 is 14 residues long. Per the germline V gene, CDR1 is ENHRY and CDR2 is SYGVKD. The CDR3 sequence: CAISGRDRGYEQYF. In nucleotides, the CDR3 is TGTGCCATCAGTGGTCGGGACAGGGGGTACGAGCAGTACTTC.

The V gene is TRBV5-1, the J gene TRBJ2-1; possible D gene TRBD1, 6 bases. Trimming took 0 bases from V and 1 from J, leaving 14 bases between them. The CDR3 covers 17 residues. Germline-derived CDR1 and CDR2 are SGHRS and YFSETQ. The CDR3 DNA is TGCGCCAGCAGCTTGGCCCCGGACAGAGGTTCCTACAATGAGCAGTTCTTC. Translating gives CASSLAPDRGSYNEQFF. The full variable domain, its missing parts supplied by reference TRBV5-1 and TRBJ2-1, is KAGVTQTPRYLIKTRGQQVTLSCSPISGHRSVSWYQQTPGQGLQFLFEYFSETQRNKGNFPGRFSGRQFSNSRSEMNVSTLELGDSALYLCASSLAPDRGSYNEQFFGPGTRLTVL.

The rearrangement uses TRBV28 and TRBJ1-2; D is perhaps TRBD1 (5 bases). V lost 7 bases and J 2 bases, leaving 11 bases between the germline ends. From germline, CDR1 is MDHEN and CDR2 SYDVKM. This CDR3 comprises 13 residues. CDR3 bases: TGTGCCAGCACGGAAGGGGTCAACTATGGCTACACCTTC. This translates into CASTEGVNYGYTF.

The CDR3 region is CSDRTGGAYEQYF. CDR3 sequence (DNA): TGCAGCGACCGGACAGGGGGCGCTTACGAGCAGTACTTC. The chain carries TRBV29-1 and TRBJ2-7; 11 nucleotides line up with TRBD1. CDR3 length equals 13 residues. CDR1 SQVTM and CDR2 ANQGSEA come from the germline V gene. V dropped 7 bases and J dropped 4; count of bases not matched to a gene: 6.

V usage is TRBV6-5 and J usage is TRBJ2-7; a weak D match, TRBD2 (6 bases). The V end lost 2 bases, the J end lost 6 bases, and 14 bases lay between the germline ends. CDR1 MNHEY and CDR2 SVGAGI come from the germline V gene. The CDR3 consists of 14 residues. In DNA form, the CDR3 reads TGTGCCAGCAGTTACATCGGGAGCGGTATCGAGCAGTACTTC. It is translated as CASSYIGSGIEQYF.

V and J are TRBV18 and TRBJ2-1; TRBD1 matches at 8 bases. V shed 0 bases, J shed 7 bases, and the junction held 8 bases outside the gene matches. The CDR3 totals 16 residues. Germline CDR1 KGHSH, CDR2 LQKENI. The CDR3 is CASSPPNRGTGNEQFF. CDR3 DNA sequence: TGTGCCAGCTCACCACCCAACAGGGGGACAGGAAATGAGCAGTTCTTC.

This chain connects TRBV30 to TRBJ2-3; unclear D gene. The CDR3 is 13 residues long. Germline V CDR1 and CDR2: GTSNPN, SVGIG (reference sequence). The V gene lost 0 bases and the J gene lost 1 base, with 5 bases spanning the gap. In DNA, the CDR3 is TGTGCCTGGAGTGTTGCAGGCACAGATACGCAGTATTTT. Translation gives CAWSVAGTDTQYF.

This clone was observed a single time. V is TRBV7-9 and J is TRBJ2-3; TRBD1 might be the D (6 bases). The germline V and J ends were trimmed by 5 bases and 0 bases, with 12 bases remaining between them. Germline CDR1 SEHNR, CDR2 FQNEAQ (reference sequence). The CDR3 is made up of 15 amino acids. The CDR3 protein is CASSGRQASTDTQYF. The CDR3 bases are TGTGCCAGCAGCGGACGACAGGCTAGCACAGATACGCAGTATTTT.

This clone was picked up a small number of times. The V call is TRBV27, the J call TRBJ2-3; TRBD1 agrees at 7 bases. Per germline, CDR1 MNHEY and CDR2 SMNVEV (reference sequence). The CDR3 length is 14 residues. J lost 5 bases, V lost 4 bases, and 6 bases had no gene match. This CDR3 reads CASSYRGWRDTQYF. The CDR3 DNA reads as TGTGCCAGCAGTTACAGGGGATGGAGAGATACGCAGTATTTT.

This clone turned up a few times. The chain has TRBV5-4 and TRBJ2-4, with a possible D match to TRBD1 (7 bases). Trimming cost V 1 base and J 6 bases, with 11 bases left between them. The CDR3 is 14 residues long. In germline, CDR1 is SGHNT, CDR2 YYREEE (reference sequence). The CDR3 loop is CASSLRQGGNIQYF. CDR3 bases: TGTGCCAGCAGCTTGCGACAGGGAGGAAACATTCAGTACTTC.